This TCR beta chain comes out of a study of T cells in Graves' hyperthyroidism and ophthalmopathy. Germline lookup yields CDR1 SQVTM and CDR2 ANQGSEA. The V and J ends lost 4 bases and 7 bases respectively, with 16 bases between them. The length of the CDR3 is 13 residues. The CDR3 regions of TCR beta were amplified from RNA transcripts. The HTBI primer set drove a first-round RT-PCR of the TCR CDR3. TCRdb ran MiXCR on the multiplex PCR reads and lists one entry per CDR3 protein. Here the sample spans about 530,000 distinct CDR3 sequences, about a sixth being singletons. Sequenced material: blood. This chain connects TRBV29-1 to TRBJ1-2, with D unresolved. The receptor's source is a woman between 18 and 30 years old with Graves' ophthalmopathy. The DNA of the CDR3 is TGCAGCGTTGGGGAACCGGGCGAGGGTGGCTACACCTTC. This gives the protein CSVGEPGEGGYTF. The whole variable domain, remainder taken from reference TRBV29-1 and TRBJ1-2, is SAVISQKPSRDICQRGTSLTIQCQVDSQVTMMFWYRQQPGQSLTLIATANQGSEATYESGFVIDKFPISRPNLTFSTLTVSNMSPEDSSIYLCSVGEPGEGGYTFGSGTRLTVV.